These T cell receptor beta chains were read from a single sample in a study of shared clonotypes between healthy human individuals. Only in-frame clones appear in the TCRdb table, and some are missing; sequencing was by immunoSEQ multiplex PCR. Of some 1 million clones in the sample, around four fifths were seen once. The specimen sequenced was memory CD4+ T cells sorted from blood. Receptors originate from a young man in good health. Both conserved end residues are part of each CDR3. Clone size is stated in some rows and not others, as once, few, many or a class when expanded.

NA | TRBV19 | CASSMGSKNIQYF
NA | TRBV19 | CASSTGSAFIGYTF
few | TRBV5-1 | CASSIETGAETQYF
NA | TRBV7-2 | CASSSKRQGRNEQYF
NA | TRBV5-1 | CASSLYRAGTEAFF
NA | TRBV7-7 | CASSQGTASEKLFF
NA | TRBV5-4 | CASSFDPGANYGYTF
NA | TRBV11-2 | CASSPTGNTEAFF
NA | TRBV5-1 | CASSRDALNYGYTF
NA | TRBV5-1 | CASSLGAGQYNEQFF
NA | TRBV19 | CASSPDTDTQYF
few | TRBV6-1 | CASSVLAGGRDTQYF
NA | TRBV5-1 | CASSLVGGAENTIYF
NA | TRBV2 | CASSAGWGTEAFF
NA | TRBV29-1 | CSVGDGGSYTF
NA | TRBV15 | CATSPQEGNTGELFF
NA | TRBV27 | CASKGLAGGEQYF
NA | TRBV4-2 | CASSLGLAGDTQYF
few | TRBV6-5 | CASSYSRGVYGYTF
few | TRBV18 | CASSRTGGSVEAFF
NA | TRBV9 | CASSVVGNEKETQYF
NA | TRBV5-1 | CASSLATGSETQYF
NA | TRBV5-1 | CASSLSGGMYNEQFF
NA | TRBV28 | CASSPGQGRQPQHF
NA | TRBV19 | CASSRTGTNTEAFF
once | TRBV5-1 | CASSLEQRNEQYF
NA | TRBV29-1 | CSAERGTGTDTQYF
few | TRBV2 | CASTDGTVYSPLHF
NA | TRBV6-1 | CASSEGGTYEKLFF
many | TRBV6-5 | CATKDRERGYTF
NA | TRBV6-1 | CASRGRGVFGEQFF
NA | TRBV2 | CASNPGLAPEQYF
once | TRBV18 | CASSPASGDTGELFF
many | TRBV30 | CAWSVAGAPYNEQFF
NA | TRBV30 | CAWNRGLGTDTQYF
NA | TRBV15 | CATSRAANTEAFF
NA | TRBV5-6 | CASTPPRQGSTDTQYF
NA | TRBV5-1 | CASSGLAVGSGELFF
few | TRBV5-8 | CASSFMTGTNYGYTF
NA | TRBV7-9 | CASSSLEGAGYGYTF
NA | TRBV28 | CASSSYSSYYNEQFF
NA | TRBV10-3 | CATGGDRGSNQPQHF
NA | TRBV5-6 | CASSPETYSGNTIYF
NA | TRBV5-1 | CASSRGTASSGANVLTF